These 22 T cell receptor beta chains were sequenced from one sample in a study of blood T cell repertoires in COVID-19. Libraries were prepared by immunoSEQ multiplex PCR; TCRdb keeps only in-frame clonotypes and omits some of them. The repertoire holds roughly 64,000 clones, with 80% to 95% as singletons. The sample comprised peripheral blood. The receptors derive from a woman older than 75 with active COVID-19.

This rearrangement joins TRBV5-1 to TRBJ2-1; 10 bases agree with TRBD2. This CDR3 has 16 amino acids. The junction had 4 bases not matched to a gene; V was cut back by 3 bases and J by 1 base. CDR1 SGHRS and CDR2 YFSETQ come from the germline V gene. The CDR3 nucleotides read TGCGCCAGCAGCTCTAGCGGGGGAGGGTCCTACAATGAGCAGTTCTTC. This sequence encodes CASSSSGGGSYNEQFF. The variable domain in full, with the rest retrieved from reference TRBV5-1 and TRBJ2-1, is KAGVTQTPRYLIKTRGQQVTLSCSPISGHRSVSWYQQTPGQGLQFLFEYFSETQRNKGNFPGRFSGRQFSNSRSEMNVSTLELGDSALYLCASSSSGGGSYNEQFFGPGTRLTVL.

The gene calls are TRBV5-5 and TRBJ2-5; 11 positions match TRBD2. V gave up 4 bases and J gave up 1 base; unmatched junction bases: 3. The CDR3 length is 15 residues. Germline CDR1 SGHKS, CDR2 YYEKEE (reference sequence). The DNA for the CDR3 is TGTGCCAGCAGCACAACTAGCGGGGGCCAAGAGACCCAGTACTTC. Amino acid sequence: CASSTTSGGQETQYF.

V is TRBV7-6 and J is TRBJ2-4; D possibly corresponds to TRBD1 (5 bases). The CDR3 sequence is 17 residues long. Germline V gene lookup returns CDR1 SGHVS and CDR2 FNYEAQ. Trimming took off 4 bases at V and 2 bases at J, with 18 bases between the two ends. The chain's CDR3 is CASSSSGRIDSKNIQYF. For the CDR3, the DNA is TGTGCCAGCAGCTCGTCAGGGCGGATCGATTCCAAAAACATTCAGTACTTC. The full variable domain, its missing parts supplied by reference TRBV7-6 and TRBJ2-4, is GAGVSQSPRYKVTKRGQDVALRCDPISGHVSLYWYRQALGQGPEFLTYFNYEAQQDKSGLPNDRFSAERPEGSISTLTIQRTEQRDSAMYRCASSSSGRIDSKNIQYFGAGTRLSVL.

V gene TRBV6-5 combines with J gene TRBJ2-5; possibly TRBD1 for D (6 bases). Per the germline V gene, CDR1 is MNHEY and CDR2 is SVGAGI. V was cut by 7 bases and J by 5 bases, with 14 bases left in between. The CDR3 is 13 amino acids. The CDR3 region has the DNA TGTGCCAGCAAGGATCAGGGGTGGGAGACCCAGTACTTC. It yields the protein CASKDQGWETQYF.

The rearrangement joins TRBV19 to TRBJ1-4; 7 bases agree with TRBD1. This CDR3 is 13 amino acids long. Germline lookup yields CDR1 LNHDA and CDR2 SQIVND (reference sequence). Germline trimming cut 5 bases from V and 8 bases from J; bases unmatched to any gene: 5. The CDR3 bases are TGTGCCAGTAGTTCGGCAGGGGGGGAAAAACTGTTTTTT. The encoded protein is CASSSAGGEKLFF.

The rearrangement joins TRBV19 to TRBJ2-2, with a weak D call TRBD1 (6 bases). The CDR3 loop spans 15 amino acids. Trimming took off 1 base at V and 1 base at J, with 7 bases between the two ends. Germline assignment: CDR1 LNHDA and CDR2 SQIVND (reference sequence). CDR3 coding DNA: TGTGCCAGTAGTATAGGGACAGAGAACACCGGGGAGCTGTTTTTT. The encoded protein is CASSIGTENTGELFF. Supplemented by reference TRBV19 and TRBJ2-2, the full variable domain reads DGGITQSPKYLFRKEGQNVTLSCEQNLNHDAMYWYRQDPGQGLRLIYYSQIVNDFQKGDIAEGYSVSREKKESFPLTVTSAQKNPTAFYLCASSIGTENTGELFFGEGSRLTVL.

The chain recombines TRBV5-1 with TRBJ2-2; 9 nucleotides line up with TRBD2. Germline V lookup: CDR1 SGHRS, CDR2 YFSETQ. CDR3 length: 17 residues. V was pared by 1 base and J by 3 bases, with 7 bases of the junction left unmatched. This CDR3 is CASSLSPSGDDTGELFF. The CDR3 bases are TGCGCCAGCAGCTTGAGTCCTAGCGGGGATGACACCGGGGAGCTGTTTTTT.

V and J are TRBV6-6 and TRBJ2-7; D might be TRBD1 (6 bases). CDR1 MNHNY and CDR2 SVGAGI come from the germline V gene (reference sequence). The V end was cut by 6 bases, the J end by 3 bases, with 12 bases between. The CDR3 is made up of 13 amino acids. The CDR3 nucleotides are TGTGCCAGCAGCCCTGGACAGAACTACGAGCAGTACTTC. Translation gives CASSPGQNYEQYF.

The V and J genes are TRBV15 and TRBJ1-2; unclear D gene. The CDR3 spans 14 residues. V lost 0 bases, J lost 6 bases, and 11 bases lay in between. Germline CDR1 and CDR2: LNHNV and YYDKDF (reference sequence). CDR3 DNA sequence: TGTGCCACCAGCAGAGATAGACACGGCCATGGCTACACCTTC. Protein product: CATSRDRHGHGYTF.

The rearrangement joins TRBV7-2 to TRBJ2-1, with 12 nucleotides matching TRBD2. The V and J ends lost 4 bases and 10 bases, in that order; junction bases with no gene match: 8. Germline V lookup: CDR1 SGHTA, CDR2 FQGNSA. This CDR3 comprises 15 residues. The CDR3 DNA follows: TGTGCCAGCAGCTCCCCGGGACTAGCGGGCGGGGAGCAGTTCTTC. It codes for CASSSPGLAGGEQFF. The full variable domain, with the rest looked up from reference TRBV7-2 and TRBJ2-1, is GAGVSQSPSNKVTEKGKDVELRCDPISGHTALYWYRQSLGQGLEFLIYFQGNSAPDKSGLPSDRFSAERTGGSVSTLTIQRTQQEDSAVYLCASSSPGLAGGEQFFGPGTRLTVL.

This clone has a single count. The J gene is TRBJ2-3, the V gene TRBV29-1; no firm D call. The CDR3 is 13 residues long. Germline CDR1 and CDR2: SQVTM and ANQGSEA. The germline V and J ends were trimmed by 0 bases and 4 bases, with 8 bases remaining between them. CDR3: CSVEEGEPDTQYF. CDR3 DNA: TGCAGCGTTGAAGAGGGCGAGCCAGATACGCAGTATTTT.

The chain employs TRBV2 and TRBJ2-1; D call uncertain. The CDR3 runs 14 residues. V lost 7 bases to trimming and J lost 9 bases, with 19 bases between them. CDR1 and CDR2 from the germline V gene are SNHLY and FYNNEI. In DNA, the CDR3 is TGTGCCAGCATTCTCACTGGGCACAGCACTGAGCAGTTCTTC. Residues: CASILTGHSTEQFF.

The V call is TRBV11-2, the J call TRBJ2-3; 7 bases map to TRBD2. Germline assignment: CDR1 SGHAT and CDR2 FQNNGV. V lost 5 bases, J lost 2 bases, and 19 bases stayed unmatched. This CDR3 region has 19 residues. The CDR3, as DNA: TGTGCCAGCAGCCCCCGTGGGGGGAGGGCCTCGGGATCCACAGATACGCAGTATTTT. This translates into CASSPRGGRASGSTDTQYF.

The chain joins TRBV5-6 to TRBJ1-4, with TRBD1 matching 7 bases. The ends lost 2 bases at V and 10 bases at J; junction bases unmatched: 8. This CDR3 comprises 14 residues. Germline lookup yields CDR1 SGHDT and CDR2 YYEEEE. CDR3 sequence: CASSFAAGGGKLFF. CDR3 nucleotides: TGTGCCAGCAGCTTTGCCGCAGGGGGTGGAAAACTGTTTTTT.

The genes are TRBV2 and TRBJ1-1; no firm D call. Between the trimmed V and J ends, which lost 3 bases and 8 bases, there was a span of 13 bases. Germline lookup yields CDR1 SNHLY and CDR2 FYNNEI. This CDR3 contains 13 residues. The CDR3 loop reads CASSEFYSGEAFF. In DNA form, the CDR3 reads TGTGCCAGCAGTGAGTTTTACTCGGGGGAAGCTTTCTTT.

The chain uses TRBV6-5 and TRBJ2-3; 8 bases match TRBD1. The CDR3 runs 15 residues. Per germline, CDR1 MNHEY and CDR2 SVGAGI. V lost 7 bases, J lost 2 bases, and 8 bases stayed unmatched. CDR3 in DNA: TGTGCCAGCACTCCCGGACAGGGAAACACAGATACGCAGTATTTT. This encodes CASTPGQGNTDTQYF.

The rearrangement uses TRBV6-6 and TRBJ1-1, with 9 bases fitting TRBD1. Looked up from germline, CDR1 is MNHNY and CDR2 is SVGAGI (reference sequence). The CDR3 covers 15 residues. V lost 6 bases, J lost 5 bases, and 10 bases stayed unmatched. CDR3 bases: TGTGCCAGCAGCGGACAGGGGCGATTAGGGACTGAAGCTTTCTTT. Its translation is CASSGQGRLGTEAFF.

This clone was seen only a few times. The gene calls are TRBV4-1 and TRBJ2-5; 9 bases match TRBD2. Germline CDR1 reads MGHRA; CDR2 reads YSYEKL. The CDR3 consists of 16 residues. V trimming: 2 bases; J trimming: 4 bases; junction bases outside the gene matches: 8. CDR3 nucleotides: TGCGCCAGCAGCCAACGCCCGGGACTAGCAGCAGAGACCCAGTACTTC. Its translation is CASSQRPGLAAETQYF.

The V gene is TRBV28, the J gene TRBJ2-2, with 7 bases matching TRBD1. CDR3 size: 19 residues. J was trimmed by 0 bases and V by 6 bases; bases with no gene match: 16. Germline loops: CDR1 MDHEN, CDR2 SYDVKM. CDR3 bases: TGTGCCAGCAGGTTGCAGGCCTTTAAAGGGACAGCGAACACCGGGGAGCTGTTTTTT. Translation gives CASRLQAFKGTANTGELFF.

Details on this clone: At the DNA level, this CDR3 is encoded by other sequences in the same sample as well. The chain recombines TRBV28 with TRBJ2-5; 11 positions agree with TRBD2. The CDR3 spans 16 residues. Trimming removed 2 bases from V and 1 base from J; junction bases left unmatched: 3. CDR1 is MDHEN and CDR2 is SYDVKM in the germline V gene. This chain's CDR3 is CASSLGLAGGQETQYF. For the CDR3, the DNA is TGTGCCAGCAGTTTAGGGCTAGCGGGAGGCCAAGAGACCCAGTACTTC.

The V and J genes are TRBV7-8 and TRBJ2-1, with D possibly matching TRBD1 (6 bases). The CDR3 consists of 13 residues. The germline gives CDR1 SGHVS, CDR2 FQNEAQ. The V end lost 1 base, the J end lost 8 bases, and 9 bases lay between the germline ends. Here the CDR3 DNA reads TGTGCCAGCAGCTTAGACAGGGTTGATGAGCAGTTCTTC. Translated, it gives CASSLDRVDEQFF.

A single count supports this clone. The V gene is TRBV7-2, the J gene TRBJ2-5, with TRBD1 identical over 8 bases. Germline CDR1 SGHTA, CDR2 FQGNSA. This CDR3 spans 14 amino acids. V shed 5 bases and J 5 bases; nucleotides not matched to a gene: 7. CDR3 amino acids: CASSRGQVRETQYF. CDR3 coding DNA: TGTGCCAGCAGCCGGGGACAGGTTAGGGAGACCCAGTACTTC.